What follows are 8 T cell receptor beta chains derived from one specimen sequenced in a study of blood T cell repertoires in COVID-19. The table came from immunoSEQ multiplex PCR; TCRdb's copy has only in-frame clones and leaves some out. This table has 260,000 or so clones, 85% appearing once. The specimen was PBMCs or T cells enriched from blood (not recorded which). These receptors all stem from a woman in her fifties or sixties who had recovered from COVID-19.

This clone has more than one count but fewer than ten. This chain joins TRBV4-3 and TRBJ2-5; weak D call: TRBD2 (5 bases). The V gene's germline CDR1 is LGHNA and CDR2 YSLEER. Between the trimmed V and J ends, which lost 0 bases and 7 bases, there was a span of 12 bases. CDR3 length equals 14 residues. In DNA, the CDR3 is TGCGCCAGCAGCCAAGATACTAGGACGGGGACCCAGTACTTC. This encodes CASSQDTRTGTQYF.

The chain is built from TRBV5-6 and TRBJ2-3; 12 nucleotides line up with TRBD2. Germline V gives CDR1 SGHDT, CDR2 YYEEEE. V dropped 2 bases and J dropped 4; count of bases not matched to a gene: 11. This CDR3 spans 18 amino acids. CDR3 amino acids: CASSFRTSGATSADTQYF. CDR3 nucleotide sequence: TGTGCCAGCAGCTTCAGGACTAGCGGGGCAACTAGCGCAGATACGCAGTATTTT. Full variable domain (outside the CDR3, taken from reference TRBV5-6 and TRBJ2-3): DAGVTQSPTHLIKTRGQQVTLRCSPKSGHDTVSWYQQALGQGPQFIFQYYEEEERQRGNFPDRFSGHQFPNYSSELNVNALLLGDSALYLCASSFRTSGATSADTQYFGPGTRLTVL.

The J gene is TRBJ1-1, the V gene TRBV27; a weak D match, TRBD1 (5 bases). The CDR3 is 15 residues long. Germline V CDR1 and CDR2: MNHEY, SMNVEV (reference sequence). The V end lost 0 bases, the J end lost 3 bases, and 11 bases lay between the germline ends. The CDR3 DNA follows: TGTGCCAGCAGTTTATCGGTAGGCAGGGACACTGAAGCTTTCTTT. It is translated as CASSLSVGRDTEAFF.

The V call is TRBV7-9, the J call TRBJ1-1; 10 positions agree with TRBD1. Trimming cost V 5 bases and J 1 base; bases outside gene matches: 1. CDR1 is SEHNR, CDR2 FQNEAQ, per germline (reference sequence). The CDR3 extends over 14 amino acids. The CDR3 DNA sequence: TGTGCCAGCAGCAGGGACAGGGGGAACACTGAAGCTTTCTTT. Protein product: CASSRDRGNTEAFF.

V usage is TRBV11-3 and J usage is TRBJ2-1, with a possible D match to TRBD1 (6 bases). CDR1 SGHNT and CDR2 YENEEA come from the germline V gene. The CDR3 contains 16 residues. V was pared by 1 base and J by 6 bases, with 16 bases between. The CDR3 spells CASSLARDKGANEQFF. The CDR3 DNA reads TGTGCCAGCAGCTTAGCCAGGGACAAAGGTGCCAATGAGCAGTTCTTC.

As concerns this clone: This sample includes further DNA sequences coding for the same CDR3. The genes are TRBV6-5 and TRBJ2-7; D perhaps matches TRBD1 (6 bases). Germline CDR1 is MNHEY and CDR2 is SVGAGI. V was trimmed by 2 bases and J by 4 bases, leaving 9 bases between them. The CDR3 length is 13 residues. The CDR3 here is CASSYGRGYEQYF. The CDR3 DNA reads TGTGCCAGCAGTTACGGCAGGGGATACGAGCAGTACTTC.

The V gene is TRBV5-1, the J gene TRBJ2-1; a weak D match, TRBD2 (6 bases). The V gene's germline CDR1 is SGHRS and CDR2 YFSETQ. V was shortened by 1 base and J by 6 bases, with 17 bases between the two germline ends. CDR3 length equals 16 residues. Written as DNA, the CDR3 is TGCGCCAGCAGCTTGCAGACTAGTTCCTGGGCCAATGAGCAGTTCTTC. Encoded protein: CASSLQTSSWANEQFF.

This sequence joins TRBV7-2 and TRBJ2-1; 8 bases agree with TRBD2. Germline-derived CDR1 and CDR2 are SGHTA and FQGNSA. This CDR3 has 16 residues. Trimming took 5 bases from V and 8 from J; bases not matched to a gene: 14. The CDR3 loop is CASSARLAPPVDEQFF. For the CDR3, the DNA is TGTGCCAGCAGCGCCCGACTAGCGCCCCCGGTTGATGAGCAGTTCTTC.